The 10 T cell receptor beta chains given below trace back to one sample, sequenced in a study of OX40 agonist ivuxolimab in advanced cancers. Sequencing was performed with immunoSEQ multiplex PCR; in TCRdb, only in-frame clones are kept and a portion is missing. The sample includes approximately 82,000 clones, roughly 80% seen only once; the top ten take about 0.8%. Sequencing was performed on CD4+ or CD8+ T cells sorted from blood, taken in a trial of the OX40 agonist ivuxolimab. These receptors were taken from an adult with an advanced solid tumor such as melanoma, head and neck, liver or kidney cancer.

The chain combines TRBV30 with TRBJ2-1, with D perhaps TRBD1 (5 bases). CDR1 and CDR2 (germline): GTSNPN, SVGIG (reference sequence). The V and J ends lost 5 bases and 8 bases respectively, with 13 bases between them. The CDR3 contains 12 residues. CDR3 loop: CAWSGPGHEQFF. The CDR3 DNA follows: TGTGCCTGGTCAGGGCCTGGTCATGAGCAGTTCTTC.

The genes are TRBV5-1 and TRBJ1-2; D perhaps matches TRBD1 (5 bases). The CDR3 runs to 13 residues. Trimming shortened V by 4 bases and J by 5 bases, and 12 bases separated the two germline ends. Germline CDR1 is SGHRS and CDR2 is YFSETQ. The CDR3 spells CASSGGRLYGYTF. The CDR3 nucleotides read TGCGCCAGCAGCGGGGGACGGTTATATGGCTACACCTTC.

V gene TRBV6-6 combines with J gene TRBJ1-1; TRBD1 matches at 8 bases. J gave up 5 bases and V 5 bases, and 7 bases lay outside the gene matches. The CDR3 length is 14 residues. The V gene's germline CDR1 is MNHNY and CDR2 SVGAGI (reference sequence). The CDR3 DNA follows: TGTGCCAGCAGTCACACAGGGGGTCGGACTGAAGCTTTCTTT. As protein: CASSHTGGRTEAFF.

The chain couples TRBV18 to TRBJ1-2; 8 nucleotides agree with TRBD1. Trimming removed 3 bases from V and 7 bases from J; junction bases left unmatched: 13. There are 16 residues in the CDR3. Per the germline V gene, CDR1 is KGHSH and CDR2 is LQKENI. The CDR3 coding sequence is TGTGCCAGCTCACCGAAGACAGGGGCCACCGTGGGTGGCTACACCTTC. Protein sequence: CASSPKTGATVGGYTF.

The CDR3 coding sequence is TGTGCCAGCAGCCCCCGGGGGACCGGGGAGCTGTTTTTT. It is translated as CASSPRGTGELFF. The chain recombines TRBV5-4 with TRBJ2-2; maybe TRBD2 (6 bases). In germline, CDR1 is SGHNT, CDR2 YYREEE (reference sequence). V lost 4 bases and J lost 5, with 9 bases in between. The CDR3 is 13 residues long.

The chain recombines TRBV2 with TRBJ1-6; TRBD1 aligns across 9 bases. CDR3 length equals 16 residues. Germline CDR1 and CDR2: SNHLY and FYNNEI. J was trimmed by 6 bases and V by 2 bases; bases with no gene match: 5. The CDR3 region has the DNA TGTGCCAGCAGTGAAACCGGGACAGGGCTTAATTCACCCCTCCACTTT. Its protein is CASSETGTGLNSPLHF.

V gene TRBV6-5 combines with J gene TRBJ2-4; tentatively, D is TRBD1 (6 bases). Germline V lookup: CDR1 MNHEY, CDR2 SVGAGI. This CDR3 region has 14 residues. With 2 bases removed from V and 3 bases from J, the gap between germline ends came to 8 bases. CDR3 in DNA: TGTGCCAGCAGTTACGGCAGGGGCAAAAACATTCAGTACTTC. This translates into CASSYGRGKNIQYF.

J is TRBJ2-3 and V is TRBV10-3, with TRBD2 matching 7 bases. V lost 3 bases, J lost 0 bases, and 6 bases stayed unmatched. The germline CDR1 and CDR2 sequences are ENHRY and SYGVKD. The CDR3 sequence is 16 residues long. CDR3 bases: TGTGCCATCAGTGATCCCGGGACTAAGAGCACAGATACGCAGTATTTT. Translated: CAISDPGTKSTDTQYF.

V is TRBV10-3 and J is TRBJ1-5; 7 nucleotides match TRBD1. V shed 4 bases and J 5 bases; nucleotides not matched to a gene: 8. CDR3 length: 15 amino acids. Germline V CDR1 and CDR2: ENHRY, SYGVKD. CDR3 residues: CAISGVTGLDQPQHF. CDR3 nucleotide sequence: TGTGCCATCAGTGGAGTGACAGGGCTGGATCAGCCCCAGCATTTT.

The chain couples TRBV7-2 to TRBJ2-3; D uncertain. The V gene lost 5 bases and the J gene lost 4 bases, with 13 bases spanning the gap. CDR3 length equals 14 residues. Germline CDR1 and CDR2: SGHTA and FQGNSA. CDR3: CASSPPWIADTQYF. The CDR3 DNA reads as TGTGCCAGCAGCCCCCCCTGGATCGCAGATACGCAGTATTTT.